The rows below give T cell receptor beta chains drawn from one sample of a study of T-cell reconstitution after alpha-beta-depleted transplantation in children. TCRdb analysed the PCR reads with MiXCR anew, one entry per CDR3 protein. Of fewer than 550,000 distinct CDR3 sequences in the sample, roughly 17% were seen once. The specimen was PBMCs, mostly from graft donor cells, collected 360 days after TCRalphabeta/CD19-depleted stem cell transplant. The receptors originated from a boy in the first two years of life who had a stem cell transplant for Wiskott-Aldrich syndrome, so the T cells may come from the graft donor. CDR3s include the opening cysteine and the closing phenylalanine or tryptophan. D genes are given only for firm matches. Clone size is given for some rows only: seen once, a few or many times, or a class if the clone is expanded.

V gene	D gene	J gene	clone size	CDR3 DNA	CDR3 protein
TRBV10-3	TRBD2	TRBJ2-3	-	TGTGCCATCAGCCTACTAGCGGGAGTGGGAGATACGCAGTATTTT	CAISLLAGVGDTQYF
TRBV20-1	TRBD2	TRBJ2-5	few	TGCAGTGCAAGCCCCGGGACTACGCAAGAGACCCAGTACTTC	CSASPGTTQETQYF
TRBV20-1	-	TRBJ2-5	few	TGCAGTGCTAGAGATTCCGACATCCAAGAGACCCAGTACTTC	CSARDSDIQETQYF
TRBV11-2	TRBD1	TRBJ1-2	-	TGTGCCAGCAGCTCGACAGGGGTGGCCTATGGCTACACCTTC	CASSSTGVAYGYTF
TRBV4-1	TRBD2	TRBJ2-1	few	TGCGCCAGCAGCCAAGTCCACCCCATACTAGCGGGAGAGGCGAATGAGCAGTTCTTC	CASSQVHPILAGEANEQFF
TRBV24-1	-	TRBJ1-2	-	TGTGCCACCAGTGATTCCGGGGTAGGGATGGTAGACGGCTACACCTTC	CATSDSGVGMVDGYTF
TRBV10-3	TRBD2	TRBJ2-1	few	TGTGCCATCAGACCCCCTGGCCTAGCGGGGGGGCCCACCTACAATGAGCAGTTCTTC	CAIRPPGLAGGPTYNEQFF
TRBV20-1	TRBD2	TRBJ2-7	-	TGCAGTGCTTTTCCCGCCTTCCCCCTAGCGGGAGGGGTAATCTACGAGCAGTACTTC	CSAFPAFPLAGGVIYEQYF
TRBV10-3	TRBD2	TRBJ2-7	-	TGTGCCATACGACTAGCGGGAGGGGACGAGCAGTACTTC	CAIRLAGGDEQYF
TRBV12-3/TRBV12-4	TRBD2	TRBJ2-1	few	TGTGCCAGCAGTTTACGGACTAGCGGGACGTCGAATGAGCAGTTCTTC	CASSLRTSGTSNEQFF
TRBV18	-	TRBJ2-1	-	TGTGCCAGCTTACCACGGACCAGCTCCTACAATGAGCAGTTCTTC	CASLPRTSSYNEQFF
TRBV12-3/TRBV12-4	-	TRBJ2-2	-	TGTGCCAGCAGTATCGCGAACACCGGGGAGCTGTTTTTT	CASSIANTGELFF